This T cell receptor beta chain was identified in a study of Graves' ophthalmopathy and Graves' hyperthyroidism. Regarding the study as a whole: The authors also found most expanded thyroid clonotypes above 0.001 frequency in blood.

Germline loops: CDR1 SGDLS, CDR2 YYNGEE. Between the trimmed V and J ends, which lost 5 bases and 9 bases, there was a span of 17 bases. CDR3 length: 13 residues. RNA transcripts served as template for amplifying TCR beta CDR3 sequences. In the first round, RT-PCR was carried out with HTBI primers, and a multiplex PCR formed the second round. Using its own MiXCR run on the multiplex PCR reads, TCRdb lists one record per CDR3 protein. This sample has some 1.1 million distinct CDR3 sequences, with about 36% found just once. Among the hyperthyroidism patients, all were newly diagnosed, aged 18 to 65, with under 2 months' duration. Certain patients, namely those with other autoimmune diseases, uncontrolled infections, pregnancy or lactation, were excluded. This clonotype was picked up many times. As yet, its antigen is unknown.

The receptor comes from an adult man with Graves' hyperthyroidism. This chain joins TRBV9 and TRBJ1-1; tentative D call: TRBD1 (5 bases). The specimen sequenced was peripheral blood or thyroid tissue (not recorded which). The CDR3 DNA is TGTGCCAGCAGAGGAGGGGCCTCTCCGAAAGCTTTCTTT. Amino acids: CASRGGASPKAFF.